These 28 T cell receptor beta chains were sequenced from one sample in a study of T cell repertoires in cytomegalovirus infection. No antigen has been identified for these receptors. In TCRdb, the reads were re-called with MiXCR into one record per CDR3 protein. The table records around 900,000 distinct CDR3 sequences, roughly 30% of them present only once. Here the sequenced sample was cultured CD8+ T cells from PBMCs, taken from culture after CMV antigen stimulation. Receptors were obtained from a human donor in good health (CMV status not recorded). Some clones in this sample may be carry-over from other donors' samples.

As to this clonotype: An end of the junction differs from the germline gene, which may be a read error. The chain uses TRBV7-6 and TRBJ1-6; possible D gene TRBD1, 5 bases. The germline gives CDR1 SGHVS, CDR2 FNYEAQ. The length of the CDR3 is 14 residues. CDR3 region: CASSLQDMDSPLHF. The CDR3 DNA is TGTGCTAGCAGCCTACAGGACATGGATTCACCCCTCCACTTT.

In regard to this clonotype: Germline is not matched at one junction end, which may reflect a read error. The chain joins TRBV10-3 to TRBJ2-1; 9 nucleotides align to TRBD1. CDR1 and CDR2 from the germline V gene are ENHRY and SYGVKD. The CDR3 consists of 14 residues. The CDR3 DNA reads TGTACCATCAGTGAGGGGGACAGGGTAAATGAGCAGTTCTTC. It codes for CTISEGDRVNEQFF.

CDR3 DNA: TGTGCCAGCAGCTTGGGTTCTGCGGTCTTCGGACAGTTCTTC. Its translation: CASSLGSAVFGQFF. V and J are TRBV7-9 and TRBJ2-1, with unresolved D. There are 14 residues in the CDR3. Germline-derived CDR1 and CDR2 are SEHNR and FQNEAQ (reference sequence). V was clipped by 3 bases and J by 13 bases, with 19 bases between them.

This chain joins TRBV12-5 and TRBJ2-3; D perhaps matches TRBD1 (5 bases). The CDR3 has 17 amino acids. Per the germline V gene, CDR1 is LGHNT and CDR2 is FRNRAP. Between the trimmed V and J ends, which lost 3 bases and 4 bases, there was a span of 20 bases. CDR3 coding DNA: TGTGCTAGTGGTTTCTCCTCCCAGGGTACCTTACCAGATACGCAGTATTTT. It translates to CASGFSSQGTLPDTQYF.

This chain connects TRBV19 to TRBJ1-1; TRBD1 is a possible D gene (6 bases). V shed 6 bases and J shed 4 bases, with 15 bases lying between them. The V gene's germline CDR1 is LNHDA and CDR2 SQIVND (reference sequence). This CDR3 region has 14 residues. The CDR3 DNA reads as TGTGCCAGTAGACAGGGTTTTATGGGCACTGAAGCTTTCTTT. Its protein product is CASRQGFMGTEAFF.

This clonotype was counted a few times. The chain combines TRBV10-2 with TRBJ2-2; perhaps TRBD2 as D (6 bases). This CDR3 region has 13 residues. Deletions cut 2 bases from V and 7 bases from J, with 8 bases between. Germline V gene lookup returns CDR1 WSHSY and CDR2 SAAADI. CDR3 in amino acids: CASSEGRIGELFF. The CDR3 nucleotides read TGCGCCAGCAGTGAGGGGAGGATCGGGGAGCTGTTTTTT.

In this sample, this clonotype turned up many times. The chain is built from TRBV6-1 and TRBJ1-6; tentative D call: TRBD1 (6 bases). This CDR3 is 17 amino acids long. Germline V gives CDR1 MNHNS, CDR2 SASEGT. Trimming left V 2 bases short and J 6 bases short, with 17 bases between. CDR3 in DNA: TGTGCCAGCAGTGAAAGGCCTGCGGACAGATCTAATTCACCCCTCCACTTT. The encoded protein is CASSERPADRSNSPLHF.

This clonotype has a count of ten or more. The CDR3 DNA follows: TGTGCCAGCAGCTTAGCCAGGGGGCCCACTGAAGCTTTCTTT. It is translated as CASSLARGPTEAFF. The chain combines TRBV7-8 with TRBJ1-1, with 8 bases aligning to TRBD1. Trimming took 0 bases from V and 4 from J; bases not matched to a gene: 1. The CDR3 loop spans 14 amino acids. Germline assignment: CDR1 SGHVS and CDR2 FQNEAQ.

The chain joins TRBV27 to TRBJ2-1; 7 bases are a match to TRBD1. The CDR3 is 15 residues long. Per the germline V gene, CDR1 is MNHEY and CDR2 is SMNVEV (reference sequence). With V trimmed by 3 bases and J by 8 bases, 10 bases remained unmatched. The CDR3 region has the DNA TGTGCCAGCAGTTTCACTTATAGGGGGCATGATGAGCAGTTCTTC. This translates into CASSFTYRGHDEQFF.

This chain links TRBV6-7 with TRBJ2-7; the D gene could be TRBD1 or TRBD2 (5 bases each). TRBV6-7 is noted as an ORF with a role that remains uncertain. This CDR3 has 17 residues. Trimming stripped 7 bases from V and 6 bases from J, with 28 bases between. The CDR3 loop is CASIHSPGDQLPGEQYV. DNA for the CDR3: TGTGCCAGCATTCACTCCCCCGGGGACCAGCTCCCGGGCGAGCAGTACGTC.

CDR3 DNA: TGTGCCAGCAGTTTAGGACAGGGGGGAAAAAAACTGTTTTTT. This gives the protein CASSLGQGGKKLFF. V and J are TRBV12-3 or TRBV12-4 and TRBJ1-4, with TRBD1 matching 9 bases. The CDR3 sequence is 14 residues long. The V and J ends lost 1 base and 9 bases, in that order; junction bases with no gene match: 3.

This chain links TRBV11-2 with TRBJ2-3; TRBD1 is a possible D gene (5 bases). V was pared by 6 bases and J by 5 bases, with 21 bases between. CDR1 is SGHAT and CDR2 is FQNNGV in the germline V gene. This CDR3 has 16 amino acids. In nucleotides, the CDR3 is TGTGCCAGCAGGCCGATCGGGCAGGGTGGTCTAGATACGCAGTATTTT. Translating it yields CASRPIGQGGLDTQYF. The full variable domain, its missing parts supplied by reference TRBV11-2 and TRBJ2-3, is EAGVAQSPRYKIIEKRQSVAFWCNPISGHATLYWYQQILGQGPKLLIQFQNNGVVDDSQLPKDRFSAERLKGVDSTLKIQPAKLEDSAVYLCASRPIGQGGLDTQYFGPGTRLTVL.

This clonotype was seen a few times. The chain joins TRBV15 to TRBJ2-3, with D possibly being TRBD1 (6 bases). The germline CDR1 and CDR2 sequences are LNHNV and YYDKDF (reference sequence). The CDR3 runs to 14 residues. Trimming removed 3 bases at V and 2 bases at J, with 9 bases between. The CDR3 DNA reads TGTGCCACCAGCAGCACAGGGAACACAGATACGCAGTATTTT. It codes for CATSSTGNTDTQYF.

This clonotype was picked up a small number of times. The chain is built from TRBV19 and TRBJ1-2, with D possibly matching TRBD1 (5 bases). The CDR3 is 13 amino acids. Looked up from germline, CDR1 is LNHDA and CDR2 is SQIVND (reference sequence). V dropped 8 bases and J dropped 4 bases, with 14 bases sitting between them. CDR3 DNA: TGTGCCAGTTGGGACGGTCGGTCCTATGGCTACACCTTC. Amino acid sequence: CASWDGRSYGYTF.

The chain links TRBV7-8 to TRBJ2-2; D tentatively fits TRBD1 or TRBD2 (6 bases each). Trimming stripped 1 base from V and 0 bases from J, with 12 bases between. Germline V gene lookup returns CDR1 SGHVS and CDR2 FQNEAQ. CDR3 size: 17 residues. CDR3 region: CASSLVRRGANTGELFF. In nucleotides, the CDR3 is TGTGCCAGCAGCTTAGTGCGAAGGGGGGCGAACACCGGGGAGCTGTTTTTT.

This clonotype is a singleton in its sample. A much more abundant neighbour one base away suggests this may be a read error. The V and J genes are TRBV7-2 and TRBJ2-4, with D perhaps matching TRBD1 (5 bases). The CDR3 has 15 residues. Germline-derived CDR1 and CDR2 are SGHTA and FQGNSA. Trimming pared 2 bases from V and 3 bases from J, leaving 11 bases between. This CDR3 reads CTSSLFEGDKNIQYF. In nucleotides, the CDR3 is TGTACCAGCAGCTTATTTGAAGGGGACAAAAACATTCAGTACTTC.

The chain is built from TRBV12-3 or TRBV12-4 and TRBJ1-2; D unclear. This CDR3 has 13 amino acids. V was clipped by 6 bases and J by 1 base, with 9 bases between them. CDR3 coding DNA: TGTGCCAGCAGGTTGGACGGTAACTATGGCTACACCTTC. Residues: CASRLDGNYGYTF.

This clonotype was found a few times. The rearrangement uses TRBV20-1 and TRBJ1-1; D remains ambiguous. V shed 4 bases and J shed 1 base, with 7 bases lying between them. CDR3 length: 12 amino acids. The germline V gene has CDR1 DFQATT and CDR2 SNEGSKA (reference sequence). CDR3 protein: CSAKTRNTEAFF. The CDR3 coding sequence is TGCAGTGCTAAGACAAGGAACACTGAAGCTTTCTTT.

This sequence joins TRBV4-2 and TRBJ2-3; D possibly uses TRBD1 or TRBD2 (6 bases each). The CDR3 sequence is 16 residues long. Trimming took off 1 base at V and 5 bases at J, with 16 bases between the two ends. CDR1 LGHNA and CDR2 YNFKEQ come from the germline V gene. The CDR3 bases are TGTGCCAGCAGCCAAGCAAGGGGCAGGGGAGGAGATACGCAGTATTTT. Encoded protein: CASSQARGRGGDTQYF.

Remarks on this clonotype: A read error may produce the germline difference seen at one junction end. This CDR3 reads CTSSEVYYGYTF. The CDR3 bases are TGTACCAGCAGTGAAGTGTACTATGGCTACACCTTC. The V call is TRBV6-1, the J call TRBJ1-2, with D unclear. CDR1 and CDR2 (germline): MNHNS, SASEGT. The CDR3 sequence is 12 residues long.

CDR3 residues: CASSRGLGNTF. The CDR3 DNA reads as TGTGCCAGCAGCCGTGGACTGGGAAACACCTTC. V and J are TRBV11-1 and TRBJ1-2; the D is unclear. The CDR3 sequence is 11 residues long. The V end was cut by 5 bases, the J end by 12 bases, with 13 bases between. Germline CDR1 reads SGHAT; CDR2 reads FQDESV (reference sequence). The full variable domain, in which reference TRBV11-1 and TRBJ1-2 provide the parts outside the CDR3, is EAEVAQSPRYKITEKSQAVAFWCDPISGHATLYWYRQILGQGPELLVQFQDESVVDDSQLPKDRFSAERLKGVDSTLKIQPAELGDSAMYLCASSRGLGNTFGSGTRLTVV.

This clonotype was observed a handful of times. In DNA form, the CDR3 reads TGTGCCAGCAGTCCCAGGGAAACCCCCTACAATGAGCAGTTCTTC. Amino acids: CASSPRETPYNEQFF. J is TRBJ2-1 and V is TRBV6-5; D possibly corresponds to TRBD1 (5 bases). In germline, CDR1 is MNHEY, CDR2 SVGAGI. This CDR3 contains 15 residues. V shed 5 bases and J shed 2 bases, with 13 bases lying between them.

V and J are TRBV7-8 and TRBJ2-5; 10 nucleotides agree with TRBD2. The CDR3 runs 19 residues. Germline CDR1 is SGHVS and CDR2 is FQNEAQ. V dropped 5 bases and J dropped 3; count of bases not matched to a gene: 18. CDR3 DNA: TGTGCCAGCAGCCTCCCGGGTTGGGGTAGCGGGGGGTTAGAAGAGACCCAGTACTTC. It encodes CASSLPGWGSGGLEETQYF.

Comment on this clonotype: A much larger clonotype is one base distant, so this may be a read error. The rearrangement links TRBV9 to TRBJ2-1; tentatively, D is TRBD2 (7 bases). The ends were cut back, 0 bases at V and 2 bases at J, with 9 bases in the middle. The CDR3 runs 15 residues. CDR1 and CDR2 (germline): SGDLS, YYNGEE. The CDR3 here is CASSVEGGPYNEQFF. The CDR3 DNA follows: TGTGCCAGCAGCGTAGAGGGGGGGCCCTACAATGAGCAGTTCTTC. Looking up the rest from reference TRBV9 and TRBJ2-1 gives the full variable domain: DSGVTQTPKHLITATGQRVTLRCSPRSGDLSVYWYQQSLDQGLQFLIQYYNGEERAKGNILERFSAQQFPDLHSELNLSSLELGDSALYFCASSVEGGPYNEQFFGPGTRLTVL.

The genes are TRBV11-2 and TRBJ1-1, with a weak D call TRBD1 (6 bases). This CDR3 region has 15 residues. V lost 5 bases, J lost 1 base, and 14 bases lay in between. CDR1 and CDR2 from the germline V gene are SGHAT and FQNNGV. The CDR3 DNA reads TGTGCCAGCAGCATTTGGGACACACCGAACACTGAAGCTTTCTTT. This encodes CASSIWDTPNTEAFF.

The V call is TRBV6-5, the J call TRBJ2-1, with 9 positions matching TRBD2. J gave up 2 bases and V 5 bases, and 4 bases lay outside the gene matches. Looked up from germline, CDR1 is MNHEY and CDR2 is SVGAGI. The CDR3 length is 15 residues. The DNA for the CDR3 is TGTGCCAGCAGTCGGCTAGCGGGGCCCTACAATGAGCAGTTCTTC. Amino acid sequence: CASSRLAGPYNEQFF.

CDR3 region: CASSPRDRDAGELFF. In nucleotides, the CDR3 is TGTGCCAGCAGTCCCCGGGACAGGGATGCCGGGGAGCTGTTTTTT. The genes are TRBV2 and TRBJ2-2, with TRBD1 matching over 9 bases. The trim removed 5 bases at V and 6 bases at J, leaving 7 bases unmatched. The V gene's germline CDR1 is SNHLY and CDR2 FYNNEI. The CDR3 runs to 15 residues.

This clonotype appeared a few times. This chain connects TRBV10-3 to TRBJ2-3; 8 bases are a match to TRBD1. CDR3 length equals 15 residues. Germline CDR1 ENHRY, CDR2 SYGVKD. J was trimmed by 4 bases and V by 4 bases; bases with no gene match: 7. DNA of the CDR3: TGTGCCATCAGTGGGACAGGGTCAAGTGCAGATACGCAGTATTTT. This sequence encodes CAISGTGSSADTQYF.